This TCR beta chain was identified during a study of regulatory T cells in long-lasting Graves disease. This clonotype was detected ten times or more. Sequencing libraries for TCR beta were prepared with iRepertoire HTBI primers and Arm-PCR of CDR3 regions. Each CDR3 protein gets one entry after TCRdb re-called the multiplex PCR reads with MiXCR. The table shows some 400,000 distinct CDR3 sequences, with more than 13% occurring only once. The CDR3 is 16 amino acids. CDR1 and CDR2 (germline): SGHTA, FQGNSA. With V trimmed by 6 bases and J by 5 bases, 12 bases remained unmatched. Specified time point: newly diagnosed GD, antithyroid drugs for less than 3 months. Extracted RNA from PBMCs served as the source of the TCR library. Separately, the same data were catalogued under a study of T cells in Graves' hyperthyroidism and ophthalmopathy.

This specimen was peripheral blood mononuclear cells (PBMCs), taken at new diagnosis, from a patient treated with antithyroid drugs. The rearrangement links TRBV7-2 to TRBJ2-2; TRBD2 matches at 7 bases. This clonotype was obtained from a woman younger than 45 with Graves disease. CDR3 nucleotides: TGTGCCAGCAGTGCTAGCGGACGGGCCCCGACCGGGGAGCTGTTTTTT. Translating gives CASSASGRAPTGELFF.